Below, 28 T cell receptor beta chains from the same sample are listed, as sequenced in a study of cytomegalovirus exposure and HLA in healthy donors (dated by TCRdb to the late 2010s). Receptor amplification or capture employed the immunoSEQ multiplex PCR assay. The multiplex PCR relied on a mix of 60 forward primers for TCR Vbeta segments and 13 reverse primers for TCR Jbeta segments. TCRdb carries this immuneACCESS record with in-frame sequences only. Its versions omit some clonotypes, under half of them owing to an unresolved V gene in the studies checked, with the rest unexplained. Within this sample are 100,000 to 150,000 clones, with 77% of them counted one time only. Around 4% of the sample is taken by the ten largest. The sample comprised PBMCs. The receptor source for this set is a human donor in good health.

This chain connects TRBV7-3 to TRBJ2-3, with 7 bases lining up with TRBD2. Unmatched junction bases numbered 8, after V lost 1 base and J lost 4 bases. The CDR3 contains 16 residues. Germline assignment: CDR1 SGHTA and CDR2 FQGTGA. The CDR3 is CASSLRVASGPDTQYF. The CDR3 nucleotides are TGTGCCAGCAGCTTAAGGGTGGCTAGCGGTCCAGATACGCAGTATTTT.

This chain connects TRBV19 to TRBJ2-1; 10 nucleotides align to TRBD2. The CDR3 is made up of 16 amino acids. Per germline, CDR1 LNHDA and CDR2 SQIVND (reference sequence). The V and J ends lost 4 bases and 0 bases, in that order; junction bases with no gene match: 3. The CDR3 reads CASSRTSGPSYNEQFF. The CDR3 bases are TGTGCCAGTAGTAGGACTAGCGGCCCCTCCTACAATGAGCAGTTCTTC.

This clone was seen only a few times. The chain joins TRBV20-1 to TRBJ2-7; D uncertain. In germline, CDR1 is DFQATT, CDR2 SNEGSKA (reference sequence). The CDR3 length is 11 residues. Trimming cost V 1 base and J 3 bases, with 4 bases left between them. The CDR3, as DNA: TGCAGTGCTAGAGCTGTCTACGAGCAGTACTTC. This encodes CSARAVYEQYF.

V and J are TRBV2 and TRBJ1-1, with 11 nucleotides matching TRBD1. Germline V gives CDR1 SNHLY, CDR2 FYNNEI. The junction had 17 bases not matched to a gene; V was cut back by 8 bases and J by 0 bases. This CDR3 is built from 19 residues. For the CDR3, the DNA is TGTGCCAGCGCTCCGGGACAGGGGGTTACTAGTTGGGTGAACACTGAAGCTTTCTTT. This gives the protein CASAPGQGVTSWVNTEAFF.

The rearrangement joins TRBV7-6 to TRBJ1-6; unclear D gene. V lost 4 bases and J 9 bases, leaving 13 bases between the germline ends. Germline V gives CDR1 SGHVS, CDR2 FNYEAQ. The length of the CDR3 is 14 residues. CDR3 residues: CASSSSEAGSPLHF. The CDR3 bases are TGTGCCAGCAGCTCTAGCGAGGCGGGTTCACCCCTCCACTTT.

This clone has just one count. The V and J genes are TRBV29-1 and TRBJ2-5; D is perhaps TRBD2 (5 bases). V was shortened by 3 bases and J by 7 bases, with 9 bases between the two germline ends. Germline V CDR1 and CDR2: SQVTM, ANQGSEA. The CDR3 runs 11 residues. The CDR3, as DNA: TGCAGCGTTGAGATGGGGAGGACCCAGTACTTC. Its protein product is CSVEMGRTQYF.

This chain links TRBV28 with TRBJ2-7; no clear D gene. The CDR3 has 14 residues. V was clipped by 4 bases and J by 1 base, with 11 bases between them. CDR1 and CDR2 (germline): MDHEN, SYDVKM. CDR3 loop: CASSSLDTSYEQYF. CDR3 nucleotide sequence: TGTGCCAGCAGTTCCCTTGACACTTCCTACGAGCAGTACTTC.

The chain couples TRBV9 to TRBJ2-7, with TRBD2 as a possible D gene (6 bases). The V and J ends lost 3 bases and 6 bases respectively, with 16 bases between them. There are 14 residues in the CDR3. The germline V gene encodes CDR1 SGDLS and CDR2 YYNGEE. CDR3 protein: CASSEWQGGSEQYF. The CDR3 region has the DNA TGTGCCAGCAGCGAGTGGCAGGGAGGTAGCGAGCAGTACTTC.

This sequence joins TRBV6-4 and TRBJ2-1, with 9 nucleotides matching TRBD1. Trimming cost V 3 bases and J 10 bases; bases outside gene matches: 13. CDR1 is MRHNA, CDR2 SNTAGT, per germline. The CDR3 has 16 residues. The CDR3 DNA is TGTGCCAGCAGTGAAAACGAAGGGACAGGGTCTCAGGAGCAGTTCTTC. It yields the protein CASSENEGTGSQEQFF.

The V gene is TRBV30, the J gene TRBJ2-5; the match to TRBD1 covers 8 bases. Near its end, the DNA agrees better with TRBJ2-7, so the J call may be wrong. There are 14 residues in the CDR3. Germline CDR1 reads GTSNPN; CDR2 reads SVGIG (reference sequence). CDR3: CAWSVGTGHYEQYF. DNA for the CDR3: TGTGCCTGGAGTGTTGGGACAGGCCACTACGAGCAGTACTTC.

This chain joins TRBV5-1 and TRBJ2-2; D is possibly TRBD2 (5 bases). CDR3 length: 17 residues. The germline V and J ends were trimmed by 1 base and 1 base, with 14 bases remaining between them. Germline V gene lookup returns CDR1 SGHRS and CDR2 YFSETQ. For the CDR3, the DNA is TGCGCCAGCAGCTTGCCGAATGACGGGGTGAACACCGGGGAGCTGTTTTTT. Its translation: CASSLPNDGVNTGELFF.

The chain combines TRBV12-5 with TRBJ2-1; D is ambiguous. This CDR3 spans 15 amino acids. Germline assignment: CDR1 LGHNT and CDR2 FRNRAP. V lost 1 base, J lost 2 bases, and 9 bases lay in between. The CDR3, as DNA: TGTGCTAGTGGTTTGGGTCAGGCTACCTACAATGAGCAGTTCTTC. It specifies CASGLGQATYNEQFF.

The rearrangement uses TRBV5-4 and TRBJ1-4; TRBD1 agrees at 7 bases. Germline V gives CDR1 SGHNT, CDR2 YYREEE (reference sequence). V was clipped by 4 bases and J by 8 bases; unmatched bases: 8. CDR3 length equals 14 residues. CDR3 sequence: CASSREGASEKLFF. DNA of the CDR3: TGTGCCAGCAGCAGAGAGGGGGCCTCGGAAAAACTGTTTTTT.

The sample holds a few counts of this clone. The genes are TRBV4-2 and TRBJ2-1, with 9 bases lining up with TRBD2. The CDR3 totals 15 residues. Germline V gene data show CDR1 as LGHNA and CDR2 as YNFKEQ. After removal of 1 base from V and 6 bases from J, the junction contained 4 bases not matched to a gene. The CDR3 sequence is CASSQVLAGPNEQFF. The CDR3 DNA reads TGTGCCAGCAGCCAAGTGCTAGCGGGGCCCAATGAGCAGTTCTTC.

Notes on this clone: An end of the junction does not agree with germline; a read error may underlie this. The rearrangement joins TRBV19 to TRBJ1-2; 8 bases map to TRBD1. The CDR3 is made up of 14 amino acids. The germline V gene has CDR1 LNHDA and CDR2 SQIVND (reference sequence). The CDR3 reads CASSSRDRNYDYTF. The CDR3 bases are TGTGCCAGTAGTAGCCGGGACAGGAACTATGACTACACCTTC.

This clone was seen only once. This rearrangement joins TRBV5-3 to TRBJ1-2, with TRBD1 identical over 7 bases. TRBV5-3 is known as an ORF, though its function is uncertain. The V and J ends lost 4 bases and 3 bases, in that order; junction bases with no gene match: 6. CDR3 length: 14 residues. CDR3 nucleotides: TGTGCCAGAAGCCCAGGGACAGATGACTATGGCTACACCTTC. Protein product: CARSPGTDDYGYTF.

The table lists this clone with a few counts. The chain uses TRBV20-1 and TRBJ2-1, with unresolved D. This CDR3 has 11 amino acids. The V gene lost 2 bases and the J gene lost 9 bases, with 8 bases spanning the gap. Germline CDR1 reads DFQATT; CDR2 reads SNEGSKA (reference sequence). Here the CDR3 DNA reads TGCAGTGCTAGACGAGGTGTTGAGCAGTTCTTC. Encoded protein: CSARRGVEQFF.

The genes are TRBV14 and TRBJ1-1; TRBD1 agrees at 7 bases. Germline V lookup: CDR1 SGHDN, CDR2 FVKESK. V was clipped by 0 bases and J by 3 bases; unmatched bases: 10. The CDR3 contains 17 residues. The CDR3 nucleotides are TGTGCCAGCAGCCAAGATCCACAGGGGAAAAGGTACACTGAAGCTTTCTTT. This encodes CASSQDPQGKRYTEAFF.

The V and J genes are TRBV6-1 and TRBJ1-4, with D tentatively TRBD1 (6 bases). Looked up from germline, CDR1 is MNHNS and CDR2 is SASEGT. V was clipped by 9 bases and J by 4 bases, with 15 bases between them. This CDR3 contains 14 residues. The chain's CDR3 is CASEVGQLNEKLFF. The CDR3 DNA sequence: TGTGCCAGTGAAGTTGGACAGCTTAATGAAAAACTGTTTTTT.

The rearrangement uses TRBV7-3 and TRBJ2-1; the D gene is possibly TRBD2 (6 bases). The CDR3 runs to 13 residues. Germline CDR1 is SGHTA and CDR2 is FQGTGA. Trimming took 5 bases from V and 8 from J, leaving 13 bases between them. The CDR3 DNA reads TGTGCCAGCAGCCCGACTAGGATCGATGAGCAGTTCTTC. Residues: CASSPTRIDEQFF.

This clone has just one count. The chain recombines TRBV6-5 with TRBJ1-5; no clear D. V lost 6 bases to trimming and J lost 4 bases, with 13 bases between them. CDR1 is MNHEY, CDR2 SVGAGI, per germline. CDR3 length: 14 residues. This CDR3 is CASSPGNLNQPQHF. Here the CDR3 DNA reads TGTGCCAGCAGCCCCGGGAATTTGAATCAGCCCCAGCATTTT.

This clone was seen only once. The chain is built from TRBV9 and TRBJ2-2; D might be TRBD2 (5 bases). Germline V gives CDR1 SGDLS, CDR2 YYNGEE. Trimming shortened V by 2 bases and J by 0 bases, and 20 bases separated the two germline ends. The CDR3 loop spans 19 amino acids. The CDR3: CASSVLREARIANTGELFF. The CDR3 region has the DNA TGTGCCAGCAGCGTTCTCCGGGAAGCCCGTATAGCGAACACCGGGGAGCTGTTTTTT.

This chain links TRBV19 with TRBJ2-5, with D possibly TRBD2 on 5 matching bases. Germline CDR1 LNHDA, CDR2 SQIVND (reference sequence). The V end was cut by 1 base, the J end by 4 bases, with 13 bases between. CDR3 size: 15 residues. The CDR3 region is CASSIVIAAGETQYF. The CDR3 DNA reads as TGTGCCAGTAGTATAGTGATTGCCGCGGGAGAGACCCAGTACTTC.

The V gene is TRBV21-1, the J gene TRBJ1-2; the table's D call, TRBD1, has no DNA check behind it. TRBV21-1 counts as a pseudogene. The CDR3 loop spans 22 amino acids. This CDR3 reads CASSKTPRLLGQGTKEVYGYTF. For the CDR3, the DNA is TGTGCCAGCAGCAAAACTCCTAGGCTCTTGGGACAGGGGACCAAAGAAGTCTATGGCTACACCTTC.

The J gene is TRBJ1-2, the V gene TRBV25-1; the D gene is possibly TRBD1 (6 bases). This CDR3 region has 16 residues. Trimming cost V 2 bases and J 0 bases, with 13 bases left between them. CDR1 and CDR2 from the germline V gene are MGHDK and SYGVNS. In DNA, the CDR3 is TGTGCCAGCAGTGAACTTGGACAGTCCTCTAACTATGGCTACACCTTC. Amino acids: CASSELGQSSNYGYTF.

The V and J genes are TRBV11-2 and TRBJ2-6; a weak D match, TRBD1 (6 bases). CDR1 SGHAT and CDR2 FQNNGV come from the germline V gene. The CDR3 runs 16 residues. V shed 4 bases and J shed 2 bases, with 12 bases lying between them. The CDR3 sequence: CASSSMGAAGANVLTF. As DNA, the CDR3 is TGTGCCAGCAGCTCCATGGGGGCAGCTGGGGCCAACGTCCTGACTTTC.

A single count supports this clone. The chain carries TRBV11-2 and TRBJ2-5; D is perhaps TRBD2 (5 bases). This CDR3 is built from 13 residues. V lost 3 bases and J 3 bases, leaving 8 bases between the germline ends. Germline CDR1 SGHAT, CDR2 FQNNGV. The CDR3 DNA sequence: TGTGCCAGCAGCTTTAGACTAAAAGAGACCCAGTACTTC. This encodes CASSFRLKETQYF.

To note about this clone: Within the sample, other DNA sequences also encode this same CDR3. The J gene is TRBJ2-1, the V gene TRBV9; 10 positions match TRBD2. The CDR3 contains 15 residues. Germline trimming cut 0 bases from V and 7 bases from J; bases unmatched to any gene: 4. Germline V CDR1 and CDR2: SGDLS, YYNGEE. DNA for the CDR3: TGTGCCAGCAGCGTAGCTAGCGGGGGAGGGAATGAGCAGTTCTTC. Encoded protein: CASSVASGGGNEQFF.